The clone carrying this TCR beta chain has more than one count but fewer than ten. Its antigen is undetermined. Each CDR3 protein gets one entry after TCRdb re-called the 5' RACE reads with MiXCR. The sample lists approximately 180,000 distinct CDR3 sequences; about a sixth were seen once. The CDR3 length is 17 residues. J gave up 3 bases and V 5 bases, and 12 bases lay outside the gene matches. CDR1 and CDR2 from the germline V gene are SGHVS and FQNEAQ. This sample is drawn from a study of T-cell memory formation after mild COVID-19. As for the study in general: TCR clusters largely stayed donor specific. Notes on the study in general: CD4+ clones that contracted lay mainly in CM and EM; CD8+ ones lay in EMRA. Pre-infection memory already had some responding clones, implying cross-reactive memory joined.

The sequence was collected from an adult woman who had mild COVID-19 (a few samples of this study predate the infection). Cell type and time point are not known. Sequencing was carried out using PBMCs or a T cell subset sorted from them (not recorded which). The rearrangement joins TRBV7-8 to TRBJ1-5, with 8 bases that match TRBD1. The CDR3 DNA reads as TGTGCCAGCAGCCCGATCCTACAGGGGGTTGTCAATCAGCCCCAGCATTTT. Residues: CASSPILQGVVNQPQHF. Looking up the rest from reference TRBV7-8 and TRBJ1-5 gives the full variable domain: GAGVSQSPRYKVAKRGQDVALRCDPISGHVSLFWYQQALGQGPEFLTYFQNEAQLDKSGLPSDRFFAERPEGSVSTLKIQRTQQEDSAVYLCASSPILQGVVNQPQHFGDGTRLSIL.